These T cell receptor beta chains were read from a single sample in a study of cytomegalovirus exposure and HLA in healthy donors. Only in-frame clones appear in the TCRdb table, and some are missing; sequencing was by immunoSEQ multiplex PCR. The data show tens of thousands of clones, and the top ten clones hold less than 20%. Sequenced material: PBMCs. These receptors came from a man aged 50 or older in good health and CMV-seropositive. Each CDR3 is given without its conserved first and last residue.

j_call	v_call	cdr3_length	cdr3_aa
TRBJ2-3	TRBV6-5	12	ASSYLGQGDTQY
TRBJ2-3	TRBV18	12	ASFSGTWGDTQY
TRBJ2-1	TRBV19	16	VSSTPRLAGVFYNEQF
TRBJ2-7	TRBV5-8	11	ASSLERRGEQY
TRBJ2-5	TRBV6-5	13	ASSYSGGVRETQY
TRBJ1-1	TRBV4-2	13	ASSQDTGQGTEAF
TRBJ2-7	TRBV19	12	ASSRTWGNYEQY
TRBJ2-5	TRBV6-5	13	ASSRTLAGGETQY
TRBJ2-1	TRBV20-1	8	SAWSREQF
TRBJ2-5	TRBV19	13	ASSRTGGYQETQY
TRBJ2-1	TRBV5-1	10	ASSLTSDEQF
TRBJ2-4	TRBV4-3	14	ASSQVPGATKNIQY
TRBJ2-1	TRBV5-1	14	ASSAGTSGRGHEQF
TRBJ2-3	TRBV6-1	14	ASSEDTGAITDTQY
TRBJ1-5	TRBV7-2	13	ASSLDRDSNQPQH
TRBJ1-3	TRBV7-6	13	ASSGKGQVGNTIY
TRBJ2-1	TRBV7-9	15	ASSLARLVLSYNEQF
TRBJ2-1	TRBV29-1	8	SAGGHEQF
TRBJ2-5	TRBV5-6	11	ASSYGLQETQY
TRBJ1-1	TRBV30	13	AWAPGTGGFTEAF
TRBJ1-1	TRBV7-8	12	ASSSIDRATEAF
TRBJ1-1	TRBV7-2	13	ASSSLGEENTEAF
TRBJ2-7	TRBV5-1	16	ASSQVGNFGGYSYEQY
TRBJ2-7	TRBV14	13	ASSLLGQGIVEQY
TRBJ1-1	TRBV12-5	10	ASGFSRGKAF
TRBJ1-1	TRBV30	9	AWSWSTEAF
TRBJ1-1	TRBV30	12	AWSAGRVDTEAF
TRBJ1-5	TRBV4-2	14	ASSQDPGGGNQPQH
TRBJ1-1	TRBV28	12	ASSSGGGSTEAF
TRBJ2-5	TRBV7-8	11	ASSLAGVQTQY
TRBJ2-7	TRBV7-9	12	ASSNRDRVYEQY